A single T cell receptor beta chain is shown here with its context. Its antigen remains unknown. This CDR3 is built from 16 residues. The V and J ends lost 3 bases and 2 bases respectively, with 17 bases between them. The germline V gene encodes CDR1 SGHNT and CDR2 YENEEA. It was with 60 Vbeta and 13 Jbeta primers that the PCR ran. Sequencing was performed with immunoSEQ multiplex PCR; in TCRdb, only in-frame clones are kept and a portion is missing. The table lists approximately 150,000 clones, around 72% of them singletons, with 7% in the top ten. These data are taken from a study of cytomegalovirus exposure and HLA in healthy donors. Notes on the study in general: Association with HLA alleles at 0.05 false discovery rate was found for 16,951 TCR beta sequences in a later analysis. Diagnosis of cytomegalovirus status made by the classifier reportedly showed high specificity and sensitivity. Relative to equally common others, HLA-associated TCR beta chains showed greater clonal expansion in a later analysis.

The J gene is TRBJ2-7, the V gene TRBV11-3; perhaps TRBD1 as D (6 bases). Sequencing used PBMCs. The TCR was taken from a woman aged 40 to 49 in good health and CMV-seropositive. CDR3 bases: TGTGCCAGCAGCTTGGCCCGGGACACCCCTCCCTACGAGCAGTACTTC. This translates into CASSLARDTPPYEQYF.